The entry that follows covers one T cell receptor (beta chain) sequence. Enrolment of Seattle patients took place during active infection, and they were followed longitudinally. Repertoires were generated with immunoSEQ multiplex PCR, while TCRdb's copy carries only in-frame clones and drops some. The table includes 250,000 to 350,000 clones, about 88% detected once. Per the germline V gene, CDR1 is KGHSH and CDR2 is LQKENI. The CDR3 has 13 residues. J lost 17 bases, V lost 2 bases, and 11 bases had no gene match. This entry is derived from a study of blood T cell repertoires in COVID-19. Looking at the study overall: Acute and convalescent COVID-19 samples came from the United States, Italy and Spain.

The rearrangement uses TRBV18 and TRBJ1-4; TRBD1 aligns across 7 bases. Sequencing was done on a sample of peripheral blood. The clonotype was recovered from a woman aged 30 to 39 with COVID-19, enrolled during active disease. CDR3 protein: CASSPGDRDSLFF. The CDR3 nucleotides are TGTGCCAGCTCACCAGGTGACCGGGACAGCCTTTTTTTT.